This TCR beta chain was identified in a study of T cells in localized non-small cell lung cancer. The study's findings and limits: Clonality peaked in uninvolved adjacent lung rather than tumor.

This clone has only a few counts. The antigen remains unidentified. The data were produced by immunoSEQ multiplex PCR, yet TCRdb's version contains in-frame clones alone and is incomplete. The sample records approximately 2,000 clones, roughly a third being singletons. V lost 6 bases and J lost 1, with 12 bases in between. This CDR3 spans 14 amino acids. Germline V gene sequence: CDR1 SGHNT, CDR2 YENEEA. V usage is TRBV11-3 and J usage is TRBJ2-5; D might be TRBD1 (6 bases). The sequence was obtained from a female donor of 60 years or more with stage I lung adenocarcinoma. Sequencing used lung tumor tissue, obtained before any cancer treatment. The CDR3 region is CASRNDRTQETQYF. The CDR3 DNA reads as TGTGCCAGCAGAAATGACAGGACCCAAGAGACCCAGTACTTC.